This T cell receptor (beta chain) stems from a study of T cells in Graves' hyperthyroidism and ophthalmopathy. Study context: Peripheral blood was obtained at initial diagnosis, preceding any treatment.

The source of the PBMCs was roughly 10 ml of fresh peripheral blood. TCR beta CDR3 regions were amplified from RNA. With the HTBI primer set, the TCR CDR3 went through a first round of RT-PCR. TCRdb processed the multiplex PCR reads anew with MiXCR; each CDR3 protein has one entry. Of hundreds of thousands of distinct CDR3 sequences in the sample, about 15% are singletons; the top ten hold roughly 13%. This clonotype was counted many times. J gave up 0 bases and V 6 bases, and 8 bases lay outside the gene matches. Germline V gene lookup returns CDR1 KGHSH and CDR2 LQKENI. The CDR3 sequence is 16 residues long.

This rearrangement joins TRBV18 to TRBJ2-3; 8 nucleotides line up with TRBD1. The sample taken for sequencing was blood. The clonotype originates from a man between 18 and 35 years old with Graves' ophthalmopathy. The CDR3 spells CASSPTGGGSTDTQYF. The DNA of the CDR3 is TGTGCCAGCTCTCCAACAGGGGGAGGCAGCACAGATACGCAGTATTTT.